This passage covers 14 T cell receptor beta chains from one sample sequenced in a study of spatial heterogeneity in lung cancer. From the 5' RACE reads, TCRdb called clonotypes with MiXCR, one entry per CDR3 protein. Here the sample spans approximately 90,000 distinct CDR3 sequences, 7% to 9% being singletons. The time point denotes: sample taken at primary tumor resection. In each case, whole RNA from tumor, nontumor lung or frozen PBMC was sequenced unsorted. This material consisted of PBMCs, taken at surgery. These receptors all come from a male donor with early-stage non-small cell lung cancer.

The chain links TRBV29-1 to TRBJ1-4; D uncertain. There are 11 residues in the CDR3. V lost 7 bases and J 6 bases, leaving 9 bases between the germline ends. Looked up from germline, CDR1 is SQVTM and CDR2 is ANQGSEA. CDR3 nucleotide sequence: TGCAGCGCTACGTTGTATGAAAAACTGTTTTTT. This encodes CSATLYEKLFF.

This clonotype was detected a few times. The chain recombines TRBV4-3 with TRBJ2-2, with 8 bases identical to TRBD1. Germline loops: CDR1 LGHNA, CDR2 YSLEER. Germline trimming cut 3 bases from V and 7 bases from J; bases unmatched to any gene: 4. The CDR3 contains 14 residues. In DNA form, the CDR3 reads TGCGCCAGCAGCCAGGACAGGGTATACGGGGAGCTGTTTTTT. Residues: CASSQDRVYGELFF.

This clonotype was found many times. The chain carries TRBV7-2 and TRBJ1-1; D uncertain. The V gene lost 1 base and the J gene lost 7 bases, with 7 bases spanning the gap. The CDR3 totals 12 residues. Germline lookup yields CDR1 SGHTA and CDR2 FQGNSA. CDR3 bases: TGTGCCAGCAGCTTAGGGGCAGGTGAAGCTTTCTTT. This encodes CASSLGAGEAFF. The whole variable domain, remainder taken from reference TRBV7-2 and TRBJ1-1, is GAGVSQSPSNKVTEKGKDVELRCDPISGHTALYWYRQSLGQGLEFLIYFQGNSAPDKSGLPSDRFSAERTGGSVSTLTIQRTQQEDSAVYLCASSLGAGEAFFGQGTRLTVV.

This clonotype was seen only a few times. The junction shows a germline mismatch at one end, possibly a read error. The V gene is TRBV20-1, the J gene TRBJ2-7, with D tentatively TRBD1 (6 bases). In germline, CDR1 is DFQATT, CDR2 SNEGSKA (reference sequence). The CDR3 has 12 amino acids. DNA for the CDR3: TGCAGTGCTAGAGGACAGGCACACAACACACACTTC. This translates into CSARGQAHNTHF.

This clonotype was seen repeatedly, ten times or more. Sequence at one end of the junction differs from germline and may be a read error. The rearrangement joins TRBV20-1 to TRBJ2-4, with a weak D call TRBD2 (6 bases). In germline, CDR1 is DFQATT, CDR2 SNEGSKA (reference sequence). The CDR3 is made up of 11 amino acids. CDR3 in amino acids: CSARDRTNLNF. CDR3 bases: TGCAGTGCTAGAGATCGGACTAACCTCAACTTC.

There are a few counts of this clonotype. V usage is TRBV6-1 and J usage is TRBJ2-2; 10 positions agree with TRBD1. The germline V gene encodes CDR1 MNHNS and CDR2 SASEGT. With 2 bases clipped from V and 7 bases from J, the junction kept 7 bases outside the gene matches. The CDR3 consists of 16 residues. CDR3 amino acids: CASSEPDRGPRGELFF. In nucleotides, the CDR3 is TGTGCCAGCAGTGAACCCGACAGGGGGCCCCGCGGGGAGCTGTTTTTT.

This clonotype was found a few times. CDR3 sequence: CSVLGRGEKLFF. The CDR3 DNA follows: TGCAGCGTTCTCGGTCGAGGTGAAAAACTGTTTTTT. The rearrangement links TRBV29-1 to TRBJ1-4; D unclear. CDR3 length: 12 amino acids. V was pared by 5 bases and J by 7 bases, with 11 bases between. CDR1 and CDR2 (germline): SQVTM, ANQGSEA. Based on the CDR3 plus reference TRBV29-1 and TRBJ1-4, the full variable domain is SAVISQKPSRDICQRGTSLTIQCQVDSQVTMMFWYRQQPGQSLTLIATANQGSEATYESGFVIDKFPISRPNLTFSTLTVSNMSPEDSSIYLCSVLGRGEKLFFGSGTQLSVL.

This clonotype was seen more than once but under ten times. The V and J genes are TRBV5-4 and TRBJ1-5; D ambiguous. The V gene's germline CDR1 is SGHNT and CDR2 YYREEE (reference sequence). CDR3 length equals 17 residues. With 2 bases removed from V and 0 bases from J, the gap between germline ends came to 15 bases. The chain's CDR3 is CASSFNGGPLSNQPQHF. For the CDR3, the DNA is TGTGCCAGCAGCTTCAATGGCGGACCCCTTAGCAATCAGCCCCAGCATTTT.

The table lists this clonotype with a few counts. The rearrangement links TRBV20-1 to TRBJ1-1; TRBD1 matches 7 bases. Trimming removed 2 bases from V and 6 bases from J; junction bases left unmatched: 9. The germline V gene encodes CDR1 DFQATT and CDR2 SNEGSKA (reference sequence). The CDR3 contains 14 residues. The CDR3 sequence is CSARPETGPPEAFF. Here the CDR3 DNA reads TGCAGTGCTAGACCAGAGACAGGGCCGCCTGAAGCTTTCTTT.

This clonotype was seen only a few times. The CDR3 bases are TGTGCCAGCAGCCAAGCTCAGGTTTCCTACAATGAGCAGTTCTTC. Translating it yields CASSQAQVSYNEQFF. The gene calls are TRBV3-1 and TRBJ2-1; the D is unclear. The ends were cut back, 1 base at V and 1 base at J, with 8 bases in the middle. This CDR3 is 15 amino acids long. Germline lookup yields CDR1 LGHDT and CDR2 YNNKEL (reference sequence).

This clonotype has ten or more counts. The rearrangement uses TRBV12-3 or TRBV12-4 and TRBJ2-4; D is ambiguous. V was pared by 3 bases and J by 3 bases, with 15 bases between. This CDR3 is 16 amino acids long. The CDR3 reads CASSLMAGWDKNIQYF. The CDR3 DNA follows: TGTGCCAGCAGTTTGATGGCAGGATGGGACAAAAACATTCAGTACTTC.

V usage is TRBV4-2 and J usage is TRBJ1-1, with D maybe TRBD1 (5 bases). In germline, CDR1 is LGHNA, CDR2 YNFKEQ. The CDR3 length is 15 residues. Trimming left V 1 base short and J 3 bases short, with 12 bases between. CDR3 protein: CASSQGEGQDTEAFF. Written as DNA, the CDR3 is TGTGCCAGCAGCCAAGGGGAGGGGCAGGACACTGAAGCTTTCTTT.

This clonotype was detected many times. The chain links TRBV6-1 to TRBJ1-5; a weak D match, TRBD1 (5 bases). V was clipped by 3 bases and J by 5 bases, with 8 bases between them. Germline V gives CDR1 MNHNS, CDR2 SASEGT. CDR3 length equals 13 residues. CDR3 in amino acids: CASSETAYQPQHF. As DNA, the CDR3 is TGTGCCAGCAGTGAGACAGCCTATCAGCCCCAGCATTTT.

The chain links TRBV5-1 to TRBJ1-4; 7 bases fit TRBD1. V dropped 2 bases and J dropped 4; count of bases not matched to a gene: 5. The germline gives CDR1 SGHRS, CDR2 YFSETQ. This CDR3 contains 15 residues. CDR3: CASSFEGQYNEKLFF. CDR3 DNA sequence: TGCGCCAGCAGCTTCGAGGGACAGTATAATGAAAAACTGTTTTTT.